The source of this TCR beta chain is a study of blood T cell repertoires in COVID-19. The wider study: Acute and convalescent COVID-19 samples came from the United States, Italy and Spain. In each case, the material was cDNA or gDNA derived from T cells, B-cell-depleted T cells, or PBMCs.

Method: immunoSEQ multiplex PCR; TCRdb's copy keeps in-frame clones and lacks some. The data show about 360,000 clones, 80% to 90% seen once. The receptor was isolated from a woman aged 55-69 years with COVID-19, enrolled during active disease. The sequencing input was peripheral blood.

As DNA, the CDR3 is TGTGCCACCGCGGGCTTTGGGGCAGATACGCAGTATTTT. Its translation is CATAGFGADTQYF. The V call is TRBV10-3, the J call TRBJ2-3, with D possibly being TRBD2 (5 bases). Trimming shortened V by 10 bases and J by 4 bases, and 15 bases separated the two germline ends. Germline CDR1 and CDR2: ENHRY and SYGVKD. The CDR3 contains 13 residues.